Shown below are 11 T cell receptor beta chains from a single sample sequenced in a study of monozygotic twins with inflammatory bowel disease. Reanalyzing the 5' RACE reads, TCRdb keeps one entry per CDR3 protein, without DNA. This table holds 110,000 to 150,000 distinct CDR3 sequences. The source material was blood. These receptors were collected from a human donor with ulcerative colitis or Crohn's disease, or a healthy co-twin of an affected twin (not recorded which).

The CDR3 here is CSAREPPVWGLGSQPQHF. This chain uses TRBV20-1 with TRBJ1-5; checking the TCRdb D call of TRBD1 is not possible without DNA. The length of the CDR3 is 18 residues. In germline, CDR1 is DFQATT, CDR2 SNEGSKA (reference sequence).

This chain links TRBV6-2 or TRBV6-3 with TRBJ2-7; the TCRdb D gene call, TRBD1, has no DNA to confirm it. This CDR3 has 13 amino acids. Germline CDR1 MNHEY, CDR2 SVGEGT. CDR3 sequence: CASALTASYEQYF.

The chain links TRBV5-1 to TRBJ1-4; TCRdb's assignment of TRBD1 cannot be checked, as there is no DNA. This CDR3 spans 16 amino acids. The germline V gene has CDR1 SGHRS and CDR2 YFSETQ. CDR3 region: CASSSSPGQPNEKLFF.

The J gene is TRBJ1-5, the V gene TRBV7-2; with no DNA, the TCRdb D assignment of TRBD1 cannot be verified. Per germline, CDR1 SGHTA and CDR2 FQGNSA. The length of the CDR3 is 14 residues. The CDR3 protein is CASSPNRGSQPQHF.

This chain connects TRBV4-1 to TRBJ2-7; no DNA is available, so the TRBD1 call from TCRdb remains unchecked. The CDR3 is 13 amino acids. Germline V lookup: CDR1 MGHRA, CDR2 YSYEKL. CDR3: CASSQDWGIEQYF.

The rearrangement uses TRBV5-4 and TRBJ2-2; TCRdb's assignment of TRBD1 cannot be checked, as there is no DNA. The CDR3 spans 17 residues. The germline gives CDR1 SGHNT, CDR2 YYREEE (reference sequence). CDR3 in amino acids: CASSPRRTGGVTGELFF. Full variable domain (rest looked up from reference TRBV5-4 and TRBJ2-2): ETGVTQSPTHLIKTRGQQVTLRCSSQSGHNTVSWYQQALGQGPQFIFQYYREEENGRGNFPPRFSGLQFPNYSSELNVNALELDDSALYLCASSPRRTGGVTGELFFGEGSRLTVL.

This rearrangement joins TRBV7-8 to TRBJ1-2; the TCRdb call, TRBD1, lacks DNA for checking. The CDR3 has 18 residues. Germline CDR1 SGHVS, CDR2 FQNEAQ. CDR3: CASSLGWGGHAALYGYTF.

The J gene is TRBJ2-1, the V gene TRBV5-1; the D gene TCRdb calls, TRBD1, cannot be checked with no DNA. This CDR3 spans 14 amino acids. Germline V lookup: CDR1 SGHRS, CDR2 YFSETQ. CDR3 residues: CASSLNRVYNEQFF.

V and J are TRBV27 and TRBJ1-1; TCRdb returns TRBD1, unconfirmable since there is no DNA. The CDR3 has 16 residues. Germline V gene lookup returns CDR1 MNHEY and CDR2 SMNVEV (reference sequence). The CDR3 sequence: CASRPPGQGGNTEAFF.

The rearrangement joins TRBV27 to TRBJ2-3; TCRdb calls TRBD2, which cannot be checked without DNA. Germline CDR1 and CDR2: MNHEY and SMNVEV (reference sequence). This CDR3 spans 14 amino acids. The CDR3 sequence is CASQRGGATDTQYF.

The CDR3: CASSLEGDQPQHF. This rearrangement joins TRBV7-9 to TRBJ1-5; the D call of TRBD1 rests on TCRdb alone, since no DNA is present to check it. The length of the CDR3 is 13 residues. The germline CDR1 and CDR2 sequences are SEHNR and FQNEAQ (reference sequence).